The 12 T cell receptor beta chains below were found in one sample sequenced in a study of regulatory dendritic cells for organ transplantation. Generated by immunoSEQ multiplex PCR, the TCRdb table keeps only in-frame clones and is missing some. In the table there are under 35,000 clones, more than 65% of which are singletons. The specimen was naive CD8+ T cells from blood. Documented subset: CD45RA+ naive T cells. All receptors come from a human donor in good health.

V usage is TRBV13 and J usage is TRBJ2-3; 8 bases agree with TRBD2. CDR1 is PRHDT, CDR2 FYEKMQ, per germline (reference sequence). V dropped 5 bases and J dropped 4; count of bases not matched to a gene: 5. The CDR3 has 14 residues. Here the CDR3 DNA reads TGTGCCAGCAGCCTTCGACTAGCGCCAGATACGCAGTATTTT. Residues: CASSLRLAPDTQYF.

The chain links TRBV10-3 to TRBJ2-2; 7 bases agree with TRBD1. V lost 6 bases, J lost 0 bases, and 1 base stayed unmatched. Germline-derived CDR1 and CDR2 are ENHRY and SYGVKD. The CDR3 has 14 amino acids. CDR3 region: CAIRTGSNTGELFF. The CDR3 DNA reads TGTGCCATCAGGACAGGGTCGAACACCGGGGAGCTGTTTTTT.

CDR3 sequence: CASSLQSVSYEQYF. In DNA form, the CDR3 reads TGTGCCAGCAGCCTGCAAAGCGTCTCCTACGAGCAGTACTTC. The chain recombines TRBV5-5 with TRBJ2-7; D remains unclear. The CDR3 covers 14 residues. The V end was cut by 4 bases, the J end by 0 bases, with 11 bases between. The germline CDR1 and CDR2 sequences are SGHKS and YYEKEE (reference sequence). Together with reference TRBV5-5 and TRBJ2-7, the CDR3 gives the full variable domain: DAGVTQSPTHLIKTRGQQVTLRCSPISGHKSVSWYQQVLGQGPQFIFQYYEKEERGRGNFPDRFSARQFPNYSSELNVNALLLGDSALYLCASSLQSVSYEQYFGPGTRLTVT.

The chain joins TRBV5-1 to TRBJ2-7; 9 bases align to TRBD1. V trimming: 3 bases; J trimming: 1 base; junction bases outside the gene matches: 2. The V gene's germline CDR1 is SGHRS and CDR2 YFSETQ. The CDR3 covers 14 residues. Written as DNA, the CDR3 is TGCGCCAGCAGCTACGGGACAGGGTCCTACGAGCAGTACTTC. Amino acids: CASSYGTGSYEQYF.

Here the CDR3 DNA reads TGTGCCAGTAGTATATGGGACAGGCCGGACACCGGGGAGCTGTTTTTT. Its translation is CASSIWDRPDTGELFF. The chain recombines TRBV19 with TRBJ2-2; 8 bases agree with TRBD1. This CDR3 has 16 amino acids. V shed 2 bases, J shed 3 bases, and the junction held 5 bases outside the gene matches. Germline CDR1 LNHDA, CDR2 SQIVND (reference sequence).

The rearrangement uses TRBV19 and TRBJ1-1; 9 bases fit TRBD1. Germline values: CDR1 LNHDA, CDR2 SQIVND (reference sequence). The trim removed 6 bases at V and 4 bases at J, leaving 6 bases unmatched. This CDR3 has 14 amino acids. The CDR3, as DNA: TGTGCCAGTAGATTGACAGGGGGACTCACTGAAGCTTTCTTT. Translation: CASRLTGGLTEAFF.

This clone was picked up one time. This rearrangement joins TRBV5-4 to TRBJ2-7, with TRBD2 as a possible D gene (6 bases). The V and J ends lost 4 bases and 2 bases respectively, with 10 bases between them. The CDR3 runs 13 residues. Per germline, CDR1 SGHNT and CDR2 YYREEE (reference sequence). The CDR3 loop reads CASSPGGTYEQYF. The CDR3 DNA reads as TGTGCCAGCAGCCCTGGGGGGACCTACGAGCAGTACTTC. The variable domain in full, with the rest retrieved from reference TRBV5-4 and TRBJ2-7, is ETGVTQSPTHLIKTRGQQVTLRCSSQSGHNTVSWYQQALGQGPQFIFQYYREEENGRGNFPPRFSGLQFPNYSSELNVNALELDDSALYLCASSPGGTYEQYFGPGTRLTVT.

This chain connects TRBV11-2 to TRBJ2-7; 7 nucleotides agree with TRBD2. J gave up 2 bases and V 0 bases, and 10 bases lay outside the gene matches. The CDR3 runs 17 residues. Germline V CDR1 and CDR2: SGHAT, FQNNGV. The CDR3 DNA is TGTGCCAGCAGCTTAGATTGGGGCGGGGACTACACCTACGAGCAGTACTTC. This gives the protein CASSLDWGGDYTYEQYF. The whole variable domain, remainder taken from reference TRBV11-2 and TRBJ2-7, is EAGVAQSPRYKIIEKRQSVAFWCNPISGHATLYWYQQILGQGPKLLIQFQNNGVVDDSQLPKDRFSAERLKGVDSTLKIQPAKLEDSAVYLCASSLDWGGDYTYEQYFGPGTRLTVT.

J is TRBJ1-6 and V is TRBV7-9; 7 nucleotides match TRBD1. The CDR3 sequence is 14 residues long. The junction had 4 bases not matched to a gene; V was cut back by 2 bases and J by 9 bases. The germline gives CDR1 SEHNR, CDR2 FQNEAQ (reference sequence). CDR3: CASSLPQGTSPLHF. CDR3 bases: TGTGCCAGCAGCTTACCACAGGGGACTTCACCCCTCCACTTT.

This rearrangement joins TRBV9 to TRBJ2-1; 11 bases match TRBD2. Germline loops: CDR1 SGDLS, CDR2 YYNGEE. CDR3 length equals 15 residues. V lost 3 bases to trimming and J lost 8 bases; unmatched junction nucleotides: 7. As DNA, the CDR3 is TGTGCCAGCAGCGAAACTAGCGGGGGCTCGGATGAGCAGTTCTTC. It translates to CASSETSGGSDEQFF.

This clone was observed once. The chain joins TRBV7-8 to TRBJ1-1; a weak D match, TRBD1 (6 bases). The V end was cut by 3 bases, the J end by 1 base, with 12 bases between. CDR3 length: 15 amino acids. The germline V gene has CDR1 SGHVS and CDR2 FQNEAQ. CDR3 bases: TGTGCCAGCAGCTTCCTTGGGGGCAGGAACACTGAAGCTTTCTTT. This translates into CASSFLGGRNTEAFF.

The CDR3 coding sequence is TGTGCCAGTAACGACGGACTGTACTCTGGGGCCAACGTCCTGACTTTC. Protein sequence: CASNDGLYSGANVLTF. The chain combines TRBV19 with TRBJ2-6; the D gene is possibly TRBD2 (5 bases). Germline V gene sequence: CDR1 LNHDA, CDR2 SQIVND (reference sequence). The CDR3 covers 16 residues. V gave up 7 bases and J gave up 0 bases, with 13 bases separating them. The whole variable domain, remainder taken from reference TRBV19 and TRBJ2-6, is DGGITQSPKYLFRKEGQNVTLSCEQNLNHDAMYWYRQDPGQGLRLIYYSQIVNDFQKGDIAEGYSVSREKKESFPLTVTSAQKNPTAFYLCASNDGLYSGANVLTFGAGSRLTVL.